One and the same sample provided the 10 T cell receptor beta chains below, sequenced in a study of blood T cell repertoires in COVID-19. The method was immunoSEQ multiplex PCR; TCRdb's version includes in-frame clones alone and lacks a portion of them. The profile shows around 500,000 clones, roughly nine tenths of them singletons. Input material: PBMCs or T cells enriched from blood (not recorded which). Receptors were obtained from a woman in her sixties or seventies who had recovered from COVID-19.

This chain links TRBV21-1 with TRBJ2-7; the tabulated D call, TRBD1, remains unverified against the DNA. TRBV21-1 is tagged as a pseudogene. The length of the CDR3 is 12 residues. CDR3 DNA: TGTGCCAGTGGACAGGGAACCTACGAGCAGTACTTC. Translation gives CASGQGTYEQYF.

The V call is TRBV19, the J call TRBJ2-3; 13 bases fit TRBD2. CDR3 size: 15 residues. Germline V gives CDR1 LNHDA, CDR2 SQIVND (reference sequence). The J segment lost 6 bases and the V segment lost 6 bases, leaving 6 bases of the junction unmatched. The CDR3 reads CASRLAGGFLDTQYF. CDR3 coding DNA: TGTGCCAGTAGACTAGCGGGGGGGTTCTTGGATACGCAGTATTTT.

The rearrangement links TRBV18 to TRBJ1-2, with 7 bases matching TRBD1. The V gene end was trimmed by 3 bases and the J gene end by 5 bases; junction bases not matched to a gene: 6. Germline V gene lookup returns CDR1 KGHSH and CDR2 LQKENI. The CDR3 runs 14 residues. This CDR3 reads CASSPAGTEYGYTF. Here the CDR3 DNA reads TGTGCCAGCTCACCCGCCGGGACAGAGTATGGCTACACCTTC.

This clone was observed a handful of times. The chain combines TRBV5-1 with TRBJ2-2, with unresolved D. Germline CDR1 is SGHRS and CDR2 is YFSETQ. There are 17 residues in the CDR3. The V end lost 1 base, the J end lost 2 bases, and 15 bases lay between the germline ends. Here the CDR3 reads CASSLMAVGLNTGELFF. The CDR3, as DNA: TGCGCCAGCAGCTTGATGGCAGTGGGCTTAAACACCGGGGAGCTGTTTTTT.

The rearrangement uses TRBV24-1 and TRBJ2-5; TRBD2 agrees at 8 bases. J lost 3 bases, V lost 4 bases, and 3 bases had no gene match. This CDR3 is built from 14 residues. Germline values: CDR1 KGHDR, CDR2 SFDVKD. CDR3 in amino acids: CATSDSRGEETQYF. CDR3 DNA sequence: TGTGCCACCAGTGACTCGCGGGGGGAAGAGACCCAGTACTTC.

The CDR3 bases are TGTGCCAGCAGCTCATCAGCGGGGGGAAACAATGAGCAGTTCTTC. Translated: CASSSSAGGNNEQFF. V is TRBV5-6 and J is TRBJ2-1, with 9 nucleotides matching TRBD2. CDR1 is SGHDT, CDR2 YYEEEE, per germline. This CDR3 comprises 15 residues. V shed 3 bases and J 5 bases; nucleotides not matched to a gene: 6.

V and J are TRBV14 and TRBJ1-1; D may be TRBD1 (6 bases). V gave up 4 bases and J gave up 8 bases, with 11 bases separating them. There are 12 residues in the CDR3. The germline gives CDR1 SGHDN, CDR2 FVKESK. The CDR3 coding sequence is TGTGCCAGCAGCCTTAGCGGGACAGAAGCTTTCTTT. It specifies CASSLSGTEAFF.

The rearrangement joins TRBV13 to TRBJ2-5; TRBD2 aligns across 7 bases. The CDR3 consists of 14 residues. Trimming at V came to 4 bases and at J to 3 bases, leaving 5 bases not matched to a gene. Germline V gives CDR1 PRHDT, CDR2 FYEKMQ (reference sequence). The CDR3 DNA reads TGTGCCAGCAGCTACCGGGCGGGGGAAGAGACCCAGTACTTC. This sequence encodes CASSYRAGEETQYF.

This chain uses TRBV5-6 with TRBJ1-2; a weak D match, TRBD1 (5 bases). V was shortened by 3 bases and J by 2 bases, with 8 bases between the two germline ends. This CDR3 has 13 amino acids. CDR1 is SGHDT, CDR2 YYEEEE, per germline. The CDR3 loop reads CASSSAGNYGYTF. The CDR3, as DNA: TGTGCCAGCAGCTCCGCAGGGAACTATGGCTACACCTTC.

The chain couples TRBV29-1 to TRBJ2-2, with a tentative D call TRBD1 (5 bases). Germline CDR1 reads SQVTM; CDR2 reads ANQGSEA. Trimming shortened V by 3 bases and J by 0 bases, and 5 bases separated the two germline ends. The CDR3 has 13 residues. The CDR3: CSVEGPNTGELFF. CDR3 sequence (DNA): TGCAGCGTTGAGGGGCCGAACACCGGGGAGCTGTTTTTT.